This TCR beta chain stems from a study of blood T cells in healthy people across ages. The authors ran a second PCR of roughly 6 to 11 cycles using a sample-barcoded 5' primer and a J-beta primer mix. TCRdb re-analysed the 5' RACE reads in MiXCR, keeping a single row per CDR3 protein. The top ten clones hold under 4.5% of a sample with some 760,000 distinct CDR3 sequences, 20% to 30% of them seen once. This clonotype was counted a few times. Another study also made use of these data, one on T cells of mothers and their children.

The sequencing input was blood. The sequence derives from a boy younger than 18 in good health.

The DNA for the CDR3 is TGCGCCAGCAGCCCTGCCCCTTACCGCCGGGACAGTATAAGCGAGCAGTACTTC. Translation gives CASSPAPYRRDSISEQYF. The chain has TRBV4-3 and TRBJ2-7; 7 nucleotides align to TRBD1. In germline, CDR1 is LGHNA, CDR2 YSLEER. The V gene end was trimmed by 4 bases and the J gene end by 6 bases; junction bases not matched to a gene: 21. This CDR3 contains 18 residues.